Below are 24 T cell receptor beta chains sequenced from a single sample in a study of PD-1 blockade in classical Hodgkin lymphoma. Every patient had relapsed following autologous stem cell transplantation, and cohorts differed in brentuximab vedotin exposure. Data came from immunoSEQ multiplex PCR; TCRdb stores just in-frame clones and leaves some out. Of about 100,000 clones in the sample, 80% to 90% were seen once. The material was peripheral blood mononuclear cells (PBMCs), obtained before the second cycle of nivolumab. The receptors shown here come from a human donor with classical Hodgkin lymphoma.

The chain has TRBV18 and TRBJ2-7, with a tentative D call TRBD1 (6 bases). The V gene's germline CDR1 is KGHSH and CDR2 LQKENI. This CDR3 contains 14 residues. Trimming took off 3 bases at V and 1 base at J, with 10 bases between the two ends. CDR3 sequence reads: CASSPQDSSYEQYF. In nucleotides, the CDR3 is TGTGCCAGCTCACCGCAGGACAGTTCCTACGAGCAGTACTTC. The variable domain in full, completed from reference TRBV18 and TRBJ2-7, reads NAGVMQNPRHLVRRRGQEARLRCSPMKGHSHVYWYRQLPEEGLKFMVYLQKENIIDESGMPKERFSAEFPKEGPSILRIQQVVRGDSAAYFCASSPQDSSYEQYFGPGTRLTVT.

This sequence joins TRBV7-2 and TRBJ1-2, with a tentative D call TRBD1 (5 bases). V lost 7 bases and J 4 bases, leaving 13 bases between the germline ends. CDR1 is SGHTA, CDR2 FQGNSA, per germline. This CDR3 comprises 13 residues. CDR3 DNA: TGTGCCAGCATCCCCGGGGCCCCCTATGGCTACACCTTC. Translated: CASIPGAPYGYTF.

The chain has TRBV28 and TRBJ2-7; possible D gene TRBD2, 6 bases. The ends were cut back, 6 bases at V and 5 bases at J, with 17 bases in the middle. The CDR3 is 14 residues long. Per the germline V gene, CDR1 is MDHEN and CDR2 is SYDVKM. The CDR3 loop reads CASRRLSGYNEQYF. The CDR3 nucleotides read TGTGCCAGCAGACGTCTGAGCGGGTATAACGAGCAGTACTTC. Supplemented by reference TRBV28 and TRBJ2-7, the full variable domain reads DVKVTQSSRYLVKRTGEKVFLECVQDMDHENMFWYRQDPGLGLRLIYFSYDVKMKEKGDIPEGYSVSREKKERFSLILESASTNQTSMYLCASRRLSGYNEQYFGPGTRLTVT.

J is TRBJ1-1 and V is TRBV5-4, with unresolved D. The CDR3 totals 11 residues. Trimming cost V 2 bases and J 2 bases, with 1 base left between them. The germline V gene encodes CDR1 SGHNT and CDR2 YYREEE (reference sequence). The CDR3 spells CASSFNTEAFF. The CDR3 DNA sequence: TGTGCCAGCAGCTTTAACACTGAAGCTTTCTTT.

This chain links TRBV5-1 with TRBJ1-4; a possible D gene is TRBD1 (6 bases). The V gene lost 1 base and the J gene lost 7 bases, with 11 bases spanning the gap. The V gene's germline CDR1 is SGHRS and CDR2 YFSETQ. The CDR3 consists of 14 residues. CDR3 sequence (DNA): TGCGCCAGCAGCTTGACTCGGACAGCTGAAAAACTGTTTTTT. Translated: CASSLTRTAEKLFF.

The chain couples TRBV7-6 to TRBJ2-6; TRBD1 matches 7 bases. Germline V gives CDR1 SGHVS, CDR2 FNYEAQ. The J segment lost 2 bases and the V segment lost 5 bases, leaving 9 bases of the junction unmatched. There are 17 residues in the CDR3. The CDR3, as DNA: TGTGCCAGCAGCAAATGGACAGGTTCAACTGGGGCCAACGTCCTGACTTTC. This sequence encodes CASSKWTGSTGANVLTF.

The chain employs TRBV6-5 and TRBJ2-7, with D possibly being TRBD2 (7 bases). The CDR3 loop spans 13 amino acids. Germline V lookup: CDR1 MNHEY, CDR2 SVGAGI. Trimming shortened V by 5 bases and J by 3 bases, and 11 bases separated the two germline ends. The CDR3 protein is CASSPGGFYEQYF. In DNA, the CDR3 is TGTGCCAGCAGTCCGGGGGGCTTCTACGAGCAGTACTTC.

The chain employs TRBV4-1 and TRBJ2-7; TRBD1 is a possible D gene (6 bases). V was trimmed by 2 bases and J by 5 bases, leaving 13 bases between them. The CDR3 sequence is 14 residues long. The germline gives CDR1 MGHRA, CDR2 YSYEKL. The CDR3 DNA follows: TGCGCCAGCAGCCAACCAGGGGCCGCGGACGAGCAGTACTTC. This gives the protein CASSQPGAADEQYF.

The chain carries TRBV27 and TRBJ2-3, with D unresolved. Trimming removed 2 bases at V and 2 bases at J, with 2 bases between. This CDR3 comprises 12 residues. From germline, CDR1 is MNHEY and CDR2 SMNVEV (reference sequence). The CDR3 nucleotides are TGTGCCAGCAGTTTAGACACAGATACGCAGTATTTT. Residues: CASSLDTDTQYF.

The sample holds one count of this clone. The chain uses TRBV25-1 and TRBJ2-5; 8 positions match TRBD1. The CDR3 spans 13 residues. With V trimmed by 6 bases and J by 2 bases, 2 bases remained unmatched. Germline V gene data show CDR1 as MGHDK and CDR2 as SYGVNS. The CDR3 region has the DNA TGTGCCAGCAGCGGGGACAGGCAAGAGACCCAGTACTTC. It specifies CASSGDRQETQYF.

This clone has just one count. The rearrangement joins TRBV10-3 to TRBJ2-7; TRBD1 agrees at 7 bases. With 6 bases clipped from V and 3 bases from J, the junction kept 11 bases outside the gene matches. The CDR3 contains 15 residues. The V gene's germline CDR1 is ENHRY and CDR2 SYGVKD. Written as DNA, the CDR3 is TGTGCCATCAGGGACAGGAATTCGGGCTTCTACGAGCAGTACTTC. It is translated as CAIRDRNSGFYEQYF.

V usage is TRBV29-1 and J usage is TRBJ1-1; TRBD1 aligns across 11 bases. CDR3 size: 16 residues. The J segment lost 0 bases and the V segment lost 5 bases, leaving 8 bases of the junction unmatched. Germline loops: CDR1 SQVTM, CDR2 ANQGSEA. CDR3 loop: CSVNGQGAHLNTEAFF. The CDR3 DNA follows: TGCAGCGTTAATGGACAGGGGGCTCATTTGAACACTGAAGCTTTCTTT.

The V call is TRBV10-3, the J call TRBJ2-7; tentative D call: TRBD2 (6 bases). This CDR3 is 13 amino acids long. With 2 bases removed from V and 5 bases from J, the gap between germline ends came to 10 bases. Germline loops: CDR1 ENHRY, CDR2 SYGVKD. This CDR3 is CAISEPEGHEQYF. In DNA, the CDR3 is TGTGCCATCAGTGAGCCGGAGGGACACGAGCAGTACTTC.

In its sample, this clone was seen once. This chain uses TRBV27 with TRBJ1-1, with D tentatively TRBD1 (5 bases). The CDR3 consists of 14 residues. Germline CDR1 reads MNHEY; CDR2 reads SMNVEV (reference sequence). V lost 3 bases, J lost 4 bases, and 12 bases lay in between. As DNA, the CDR3 is TGTGCCAGCAGTTTCTTTGCAGGGCCCACTGAAGCTTTCTTT. Translating it yields CASSFFAGPTEAFF.

V usage is TRBV11-2 and J usage is TRBJ2-7; D is uncertain. This CDR3 is built from 17 residues. In germline, CDR1 is SGHAT, CDR2 FQNNGV. Trimming shortened V by 1 base and J by 3 bases, and 19 bases separated the two germline ends. The CDR3 reads CASSLVGTADGVYEQYF. The CDR3 nucleotides read TGTGCCAGCAGCTTAGTGGGTACGGCGGACGGCGTCTACGAGCAGTACTTC.

This clone has more than one count but fewer than ten. The genes are TRBV19 and TRBJ1-1, with TRBD1 identical over 8 bases. CDR3 length: 13 residues. J lost 7 bases, V lost 6 bases, and 7 bases had no gene match. Germline V gene lookup returns CDR1 LNHDA and CDR2 SQIVND (reference sequence). CDR3 nucleotide sequence: TGTGCCAGTAGCTCTTCCGACAGGGGTGAAGCTTTCTTT. Translated, it gives CASSSSDRGEAFF.

This rearrangement joins TRBV7-2 to TRBJ2-7; 11 bases line up with TRBD2. Germline V gene sequence: CDR1 SGHTA, CDR2 FQGNSA. The V segment lost 5 bases and the J segment 2 bases; nucleotides outside the gene matches: 2. The CDR3 covers 14 residues. In DNA, the CDR3 is TGTGCCAGCAGCCCGGGACTAGCGGCCTACGAGCAGTACTTC. Translated: CASSPGLAAYEQYF.

The V gene is TRBV7-6, the J gene TRBJ2-3; D tentatively fits TRBD1 or TRBD2 (5 bases each). The CDR3 has 15 residues. Germline V gene data show CDR1 as SGHVS and CDR2 as FNYEAQ. The V and J ends lost 0 bases and 3 bases respectively, with 10 bases between them. The CDR3 nucleotides read TGTGCCAGCAGCTTAGCGTGGGACGGGACAGATACGCAGTATTTT. Translation gives CASSLAWDGTDTQYF.

The rearrangement uses TRBV4-1 and TRBJ2-3; TRBD2 matches 11 bases. The CDR3 length is 16 residues. Looked up from germline, CDR1 is MGHRA and CDR2 is YSYEKL. J lost 2 bases, V lost 2 bases, and 3 bases had no gene match. CDR3 nucleotide sequence: TGCGCCAGCAGCCAATCGACTAGCGGGATCACAGATACGCAGTATTTT. Its translation: CASSQSTSGITDTQYF.

This clone was recorded once. J is TRBJ2-7 and V is TRBV20-1; D possibly corresponds to TRBD1 (6 bases). Germline CDR1 is DFQATT and CDR2 is SNEGSKA (reference sequence). The V and J ends lost 4 bases and 4 bases respectively, with 8 bases between them. The CDR3 runs 11 residues. The CDR3 bases are TGCAGTGCTACCAGGGGTTACGAGCAGTACTTC. It codes for CSATRGYEQYF.

V is TRBV6-1 and J is TRBJ2-7; 11 nucleotides line up with TRBD2. Trimming at V came to 2 bases and at J to 3 bases, leaving 9 bases not matched to a gene. This CDR3 spans 17 amino acids. Germline CDR1 reads MNHNS; CDR2 reads SASEGT. For the CDR3, the DNA is TGTGCCAGCAGTGAAATGTTTCCGGGACTAGCGGTCTACGAGCAGTACTTC. Translated: CASSEMFPGLAVYEQYF.

This chain uses TRBV7-2 with TRBJ2-1; TRBD2 agrees at 8 bases. Germline lookup yields CDR1 SGHTA and CDR2 FQGNSA. The CDR3 has 14 residues. V was clipped by 3 bases and J by 8 bases; unmatched bases: 6. The CDR3 reads CASSLREDRDEQFF. DNA for the CDR3: TGTGCCAGCAGCTTGCGGGAGGACCGCGATGAGCAGTTCTTC.

In this sample, this clone turned up once. The CDR3 protein is CASIRDGNTEAFF. The CDR3 region has the DNA TGCGCCAGCATTAGGGACGGAAACACTGAAGCTTTCTTT. The chain carries TRBV10-2 and TRBJ1-1; D is possibly TRBD1 (5 bases). Germline V gene lookup returns CDR1 WSHSY and CDR2 SAAADI. V was pared by 7 bases and J by 2 bases, with 11 bases between. The CDR3 length is 13 residues.

Written as DNA, the CDR3 is TGTGCCAGCACCCGACGGAACTCTGGAAACACCATATATTTT. This encodes CASTRRNSGNTIYF. J is TRBJ1-3 and V is TRBV18; no firm D call. Trimming took off 8 bases at V and 0 bases at J, with 11 bases between the two ends. Germline CDR1 is KGHSH and CDR2 is LQKENI. CDR3 length equals 14 residues.